This record concerns one T cell receptor beta chain sequence. The data belong to a study of control samples from healthy donors and cancer patients. The V and J ends lost 0 bases and 0 bases, in that order; junction bases with no gene match: 7. This CDR3 region has 18 residues. Per germline, CDR1 SEHNR and CDR2 FQNEAQ (reference sequence). Assay used: immunoSEQ multiplex PCR; TCRdb lists only in-frame clones, some missing. Seen here are 95,000 to 150,000 clones, roughly nine tenths observed once, and the top ten hold 6.5% to 9%. J is TRBJ2-1 and V is TRBV7-9; 8 bases line up with TRBD2. Sequenced input: blood. The sequence was collected from a woman aged 18-29 years in good health. The CDR3 region is CASSLARGGGSSYNEQFF. The CDR3 DNA reads as TGTGCCAGCAGCTTAGCTCGGGGCGGGGGGAGCTCCTACAATGAGCAGTTCTTC.